Below are 29 T cell receptor beta chains sequenced from a single sample in a study of blood T cell repertoires in COVID-19. Assay used: immunoSEQ multiplex PCR; TCRdb lists only in-frame clones, some missing. The data show about 250,000 clones, 70% to 90% seen once. Sequenced sample: peripheral blood. These TCRs come from a young woman with COVID-19, enrolled during active disease.

This clone was seen once. The chain has TRBV19 and TRBJ1-6; no reliable D call. Per the germline V gene, CDR1 is LNHDA and CDR2 is SQIVND (reference sequence). The CDR3 runs to 15 residues. With 7 bases removed from V and 0 bases from J, the gap between germline ends came to 10 bases. The CDR3 nucleotides are TGTGCCAGTAAGAAAGCGGTCTCCTATAATTCACCCCTCCACTTT. It encodes CASKKAVSYNSPLHF.

The rearrangement links TRBV1 to TRBJ2-7; the table's D gene call, TRBD2, was not cross checked with the DNA. TRBV1 is tagged as a pseudogene. The CDR3 loop spans 16 amino acids. CDR3 residues: CTSSQDRLAGTSEQYV. CDR3 DNA sequence: TGCACCAGCAGCCAAGATCGACTAGCGGGAACCTCCGAGCAGTACGTC.

This clone was detected only a few times. The V gene is TRBV4-1, the J gene TRBJ2-7; 7 nucleotides line up with TRBD1. J gave up 4 bases and V 2 bases, and 8 bases lay outside the gene matches. In germline, CDR1 is MGHRA, CDR2 YSYEKL. The CDR3 consists of 15 residues. This chain's CDR3 is CASSQTHDRAYEQYV. CDR3 DNA: TGCGCCAGCAGCCAAACCCACGACAGGGCGTACGAGCAGTACGTC.

The CDR3 bases are TGTGCCAGCAGCTACGGTAGGCTAGCGACCTACAATGAGCAGTTCTTC. This gives the protein CASSYGRLATYNEQFF. The J gene is TRBJ2-1, the V gene TRBV7-8; a weak D match, TRBD2 (6 bases). The CDR3 length is 16 residues. Deletions cut 4 bases from V and 2 bases from J, with 15 bases between. CDR1 is SGHVS and CDR2 is FQNEAQ in the germline V gene.

Only one count was recorded for this clone. The rearrangement uses TRBV11-3 and TRBJ2-1; 9 bases are a match to TRBD1. This CDR3 is built from 15 residues. The V and J ends lost 2 bases and 4 bases, in that order; junction bases with no gene match: 3. Looked up from germline, CDR1 is SGHNT and CDR2 is YENEEA. CDR3 region: CASSLRTGEYNEQFF. In DNA, the CDR3 is TGTGCCAGCAGCTTACGGACAGGGGAATACAATGAGCAGTTCTTC.

The CDR3 sequence: CASSEPQGVTNYGYTF. The CDR3 DNA sequence: TGTGCCAGCAGTGAACCGCAGGGGGTGACTAACTATGGCTACACCTTC. The chain uses TRBV6-1 and TRBJ1-2, with TRBD1 identical over 7 bases. CDR1 and CDR2 (germline): MNHNS, SASEGT. V shed 2 bases, J shed 0 bases, and the junction held 6 bases outside the gene matches. The CDR3 length is 16 residues.

The chain links TRBV10-3 to TRBJ2-3; no clear D. V shed 4 bases and J shed 5 bases, with 13 bases lying between them. This CDR3 has 14 residues. From germline, CDR1 is ENHRY and CDR2 SYGVKD. The CDR3 DNA reads as TGTGCCATCAGTGTCCCCCGCGAGAAAGATACGCAGTATTTT. Its translation is CAISVPREKDTQYF.

This clone appeared once. The chain couples TRBV27 to TRBJ1-4, with TRBD1 identical over 9 bases. V dropped 4 bases and J dropped 9; count of bases not matched to a gene: 9. The CDR3 is 15 amino acids. Germline V gene sequence: CDR1 MNHEY, CDR2 SMNVEV (reference sequence). The CDR3 nucleotides read TGTGCCAGCAGTTCCCGGGACAGGGCTGCGAAAAAACTGTTTTTT. Translation: CASSSRDRAAKKLFF.

The V gene is TRBV6-2 or TRBV6-3, the J gene TRBJ2-3, with 7 positions matching TRBD2. This CDR3 region has 16 residues. After removal of 2 bases from V and 2 bases from J, the junction contained 7 bases not matched to a gene. Germline CDR1 MNHEY, CDR2 SVGEGT. As DNA, the CDR3 is TGTGCCAGCAGTTACGACTCGGGGGGAAACACAGATACGCAGTATTTT. Protein product: CASSYDSGGNTDTQYF.

The chain combines TRBV11-3 with TRBJ2-1; possibly TRBD1 for D (5 bases). Trimming pared 0 bases from V and 6 bases from J, leaving 27 bases between. CDR1 SGHNT and CDR2 YENEEA come from the germline V gene. This CDR3 is 20 amino acids long. CDR3 sequence (DNA): TGTGCCAGCAGCTTAGATTTAGGGCCAATCGACAGAGAGAGGCCCAATGAGCAGTTCTTC. It specifies CASSLDLGPIDRERPNEQFF.

The chain carries TRBV29-1 and TRBJ2-3; unclear D gene. The V and J ends lost 7 bases and 2 bases respectively, with 10 bases between them. Germline assignment: CDR1 SQVTM and CDR2 ANQGSEA. The CDR3 has 12 amino acids. In DNA, the CDR3 is TGCAGCGGTCAGACATACACAGATACGCAGTATTTT. Amino acids: CSGQTYTDTQYF.

In this sample, this clone turned up once. V gene TRBV19 combines with J gene TRBJ1-5, with TRBD1 matching 7 bases. Trimming cost V 3 bases and J 5 bases; bases outside gene matches: 4. The V gene's germline CDR1 is LNHDA and CDR2 SQIVND (reference sequence). The CDR3 totals 14 residues. The CDR3 nucleotides are TGTGCCAGTAGTATGCCCAGGGGGTATCAGCCCCAGCATTTT. It specifies CASSMPRGYQPQHF.

This clone was picked up one time. The CDR3 nucleotides read TGTGCCAGCAGCTTAGAGGGGCAGGGGTCTTTGGAGACCCAGTACTTC. This sequence encodes CASSLEGQGSLETQYF. V is TRBV11-3 and J is TRBJ2-5, with D perhaps matching TRBD1 (6 bases). CDR1 and CDR2 from the germline V gene are SGHNT and YENEEA. The CDR3 runs to 16 residues. With 0 bases removed from V and 5 bases from J, the gap between germline ends came to 16 bases.

The chain joins TRBV7-9 to TRBJ1-1, with D possibly matching TRBD1 (6 bases). CDR1 is SEHNR and CDR2 is FQNEAQ in the germline V gene (reference sequence). The CDR3 runs 15 residues. The ends were cut back, 5 bases at V and 1 base at J, with 14 bases in the middle. The CDR3 nucleotides are TGTGCCAGCAGCCCAAGGGACATCTCGAACACTGAAGCTTTCTTT. This codes for CASSPRDISNTEAFF.

This clone appeared a few times. V is TRBV18 and J is TRBJ2-3; 11 bases fit TRBD2. This CDR3 has 16 amino acids. The V and J ends lost 6 bases and 0 bases, in that order; junction bases with no gene match: 5. Germline assignment: CDR1 KGHSH and CDR2 LQKENI. CDR3 DNA sequence: TGTGCCAGCTCCACGACTAGCGGGGATAGCACAGATACGCAGTATTTT. Protein product: CASSTTSGDSTDTQYF.

This clone was counted once. The rearrangement joins TRBV6-5 to TRBJ1-2; D gene unclear. The germline V gene encodes CDR1 MNHEY and CDR2 SVGAGI. CDR3 length: 14 amino acids. The V and J ends lost 2 bases and 2 bases respectively, with 9 bases between them. The CDR3 sequence: CASSYGEENYGYTF. CDR3 bases: TGTGCCAGCAGTTACGGGGAGGAAAACTATGGCTACACCTTC.

This chain links TRBV5-5 with TRBJ1-2; tentative D call: TRBD1 (6 bases). Germline CDR1 reads SGHKS; CDR2 reads YYEKEE (reference sequence). Trimming took off 0 bases at V and 5 bases at J, with 11 bases between the two ends. The CDR3 loop spans 14 amino acids. The CDR3 protein is CASSLVGGVYGYTF. Written as DNA, the CDR3 is TGTGCCAGCAGCTTGGTTGGGGGCGTTTATGGCTACACCTTC. Drawing the rest from reference TRBV5-5 and TRBJ1-2, the complete variable domain is DAGVTQSPTHLIKTRGQQVTLRCSPISGHKSVSWYQQVLGQGPQFIFQYYEKEERGRGNFPDRFSARQFPNYSSELNVNALLLGDSALYLCASSLVGGVYGYTFGSGTRLTVV.

V gene TRBV5-4 combines with J gene TRBJ1-3; D not certain. Germline lookup yields CDR1 SGHNT and CDR2 YYREEE (reference sequence). The CDR3 length is 15 residues. The V and J ends lost 0 bases and 3 bases respectively, with 10 bases between them. CDR3 region: CASSLDSGIGNTIYF. The CDR3 region has the DNA TGTGCCAGCAGCTTGGACTCGGGGATTGGAAACACCATATATTTT.

This sequence joins TRBV18 and TRBJ1-2; D call uncertain. Trimming stripped 1 base from V and 2 bases from J, with 14 bases between. The germline V gene has CDR1 KGHSH and CDR2 LQKENI. The CDR3 sequence is 16 residues long. CDR3 protein: CASSPQQAVQNYGYTF. CDR3 DNA sequence: TGTGCCAGCTCACCACAACAAGCGGTGCAAAACTATGGCTACACCTTC.

The rearrangement links TRBV11-2 to TRBJ2-7, with D unresolved. The CDR3 length is 13 residues. In germline, CDR1 is SGHAT, CDR2 FQNNGV. V dropped 1 base and J dropped 4 bases, with 8 bases sitting between them. DNA of the CDR3: TGTGCCAGCAGCTTAGTTTCCAGGTACGAGCAGTACGTC. It translates to CASSLVSRYEQYV.

This chain uses TRBV5-1 with TRBJ2-1; maybe TRBD2 (5 bases). CDR3 size: 17 residues. Trimming left V 0 bases short and J 0 bases short, with 13 bases between. Germline CDR1 is SGHRS and CDR2 is YFSETQ. CDR3 region: CASSLVGDTSSYNEQFF. The CDR3 DNA is TGCGCCAGCAGCTTGGTGGGAGACACGAGCTCCTACAATGAGCAGTTCTTC. Drawing the rest from reference TRBV5-1 and TRBJ2-1, the complete variable domain is KAGVTQTPRYLIKTRGQQVTLSCSPISGHRSVSWYQQTPGQGLQFLFEYFSETQRNKGNFPGRFSGRQFSNSRSEMNVSTLELGDSALYLCASSLVGDTSSYNEQFFGPGTRLTVL.

This clone was observed a single time. The gene calls are TRBV11-2 and TRBJ2-7; TRBD2 aligns across 7 bases. With 5 bases clipped from V and 1 base from J, the junction kept 11 bases outside the gene matches. The CDR3 contains 16 residues. The germline gives CDR1 SGHAT, CDR2 FQNNGV. The CDR3 loop is CASSPLNGRASYEQYV. CDR3 bases: TGTGCCAGCAGCCCCTTGAATGGGAGGGCGTCCTACGAGCAGTACGTC.

This rearrangement joins TRBV4-1 to TRBJ1-4; TRBD1 might be the D (6 bases). V dropped 6 bases and J dropped 5 bases, with 13 bases sitting between them. CDR1 is MGHRA, CDR2 YSYEKL, per germline. This CDR3 region has 14 residues. CDR3 sequence (DNA): TGCGCCAGCAGTATACAGGGCGGGAATGAAAAACTGTTTTTT. Its translation is CASSIQGGNEKLFF.

The chain is built from TRBV11-2 and TRBJ2-3; TRBD2 agrees at 10 bases. The CDR3 is 14 amino acids. V was pared by 5 bases and J by 4 bases, with 3 bases of the junction left unmatched. CDR1 is SGHAT, CDR2 FQNNGV, per germline. This CDR3 reads CASSKREGSDTQYF. The DNA for the CDR3 is TGTGCCAGCAGCAAGCGGGAGGGTTCAGATACGCAGTATTTT.

The chain links TRBV7-2 to TRBJ2-3, with 11 bases matching TRBD2. J was trimmed by 4 bases and V by 6 bases; bases with no gene match: 9. Germline CDR1 reads SGHTA; CDR2 reads FQGNSA. The CDR3 totals 16 residues. In nucleotides, the CDR3 is TGTGCCAGCAGTCGATTAGCGGGGGGGCACGCAGATACGCAGTATTTT. Amino acids: CASSRLAGGHADTQYF.

This clone was seen more than once but under ten times. The genes are TRBV6-2 or TRBV6-3 and TRBJ2-6; D possibly corresponds to TRBD1 (5 bases). Per the germline V gene, CDR1 is MNHEY and CDR2 is SVGEGT. V was shortened by 2 bases and J by 1 base, with 15 bases between the two germline ends. This CDR3 has 18 residues. CDR3 sequence (DNA): TGTGCCAGCAGTTACGATTTGACAGTGCTATCTGGGGCCAACGTCCTGACTTTC. This codes for CASSYDLTVLSGANVLTF.

This chain uses TRBV5-1 with TRBJ1-2; weak D call: TRBD1 (5 bases). Germline values: CDR1 SGHRS, CDR2 YFSETQ. The CDR3 spans 16 residues. Trimming removed 0 bases from V and 5 bases from J, with 17 bases in between. CDR3 sequence: CASSLATTANFYGYTF. DNA for the CDR3: TGCGCCAGCAGCTTGGCTACGACAGCGAATTTTTATGGCTACACCTTC.

V usage is TRBV27 and J usage is TRBJ2-4, with 7 bases that match TRBD1. Germline-derived CDR1 and CDR2 are MNHEY and SMNVEV (reference sequence). This CDR3 comprises 18 residues. V dropped 5 bases and J dropped 1; count of bases not matched to a gene: 14. CDR3 in amino acids: CASSPLTGAPEAKNIQYF. The CDR3 DNA follows: TGTGCCAGCAGTCCACTCACAGGGGCGCCTGAGGCCAAAAACATTCAGTACTTC.

The rearrangement links TRBV10-3 to TRBJ1-6; D ambiguous. This CDR3 spans 13 amino acids. The germline gives CDR1 ENHRY, CDR2 SYGVKD. Trimming took off 8 bases at V and 3 bases at J, with 8 bases between the two ends. CDR3 amino acids: CAISTDYNSPLHF. The CDR3 DNA reads TGTGCCATCTCTACAGACTATAATTCACCCCTCCACTTT.